This T cell receptor beta chain appears in the sequencing data of a study of a mutant IDH1 vaccine in newly diagnosed glioma. Overall study: In weeks 1, 3, 5, 7, 11, 15, 19 and 23, patients were vaccinated. Patients got their first vaccination 4-6 weeks after radiotherapy alone, or with temozolomide cycles.

Specified time point: week 5, during vaccination. One vaccine dose held 300 ug of mutant IDH1 20-mer peptide and came with topical imiquimod. Study results and caveats: The authors found pseudoprogression apparently unrelated to changes in top peripheral T cell clonotypes.

Here immunoSEQ multiplex PCR was the method, and the copy in TCRdb shows in-frame clones only, minus some. Of 49,000 or so clones listed, roughly 73% are singletons. As regards this clone: What it binds is unknown. A junction end diverges from the germline sequence, so it may reflect a read error.

The CDR3 loop spans 13 amino acids. CDR1 is MNHNY and CDR2 is SVGAGI in the germline V gene (reference sequence). This TCR came from a woman aged 35 to 49 with glioma. V is TRBV6-6 and J is TRBJ1-5; TRBD1 is a possible D gene (5 bases). This material consisted of PBMCs, taken from a glioma patient whose treatment included an IDH1 peptide vaccine. CDR3 in amino acids: CTSSSDLGTTQHF. The CDR3 DNA reads TGTACCAGCAGTAGCGACCTGGGGACGACCCAGCATTTT.